The next 7 T cell receptor beta chains were all read from a single sample in a study of T cells in Graves' hyperthyroidism and ophthalmopathy. Authors of the study amplified TCR beta CDR3 regions from RNA transcripts. The TCR CDR3 was amplified in a first-round RT-PCR using the HTBI primer set. TCRdb reanalysed the multiplex PCR reads using MiXCR and keeps one entry per CDR3 protein. The table records some 360,000 distinct CDR3 sequences, more than 11% of them present only once. The sequenced sample was blood. These receptors came from a woman aged 60-75 years with Graves' hyperthyroidism.

This clonotype came up many times. The CDR3 nucleotides are TGTGCCAGCAGGAACAGGGTCATTTCGGGCTACAATGAGCAGTTCTTC. Translated: CASRNRVISGYNEQFF. The rearrangement links TRBV6-2 or TRBV6-3 to TRBJ2-1; the D gene is possibly TRBD1 (6 bases). Trimming pared 6 bases from V and 3 bases from J, leaving 18 bases between. CDR1 is MNHEY and CDR2 is SVGEGT in the germline V gene. The CDR3 covers 16 residues.

This clonotype came up a few times. CDR3 loop: CARRNRRDRVYTGELFF. CDR3 bases: TGTGCCCGGAGAAACCGCCGGGACAGGGTATACACCGGGGAGCTGTTTTTT. The chain carries TRBV24-1 and TRBJ2-2, with 9 bases identical to TRBD1. There are 17 residues in the CDR3. After removal of 12 bases from V and 3 bases from J, the junction contained 16 bases not matched to a gene. Per germline, CDR1 KGHDR and CDR2 SFDVKD.

This chain joins TRBV24-1 and TRBJ2-4; D tentatively fits TRBD1 or TRBD2 (6 bases each). CDR3 length: 14 residues. The V end lost 9 bases, the J end lost 8 bases, and 19 bases lay between the germline ends. Germline V gives CDR1 KGHDR, CDR2 SFDVKD. The CDR3 loop reads CATGAGPEGDIQYF. CDR3 DNA: TGTGCCACCGGTGCGGGGCCGGAGGGGGACATTCAGTACTTC.

This clonotype was seen more than once but under ten times. The chain is built from TRBV6-2 or TRBV6-3 and TRBJ2-3, with D perhaps assigned TRBD1 or TRBD2 (5 bases each). CDR3 size: 21 residues. Per the germline V gene, CDR1 is MNHEY and CDR2 is SVGEGT. V gave up 2 bases and J gave up 4 bases, with 31 bases separating them. In nucleotides, the CDR3 is TGTGCCAGCAGTTACCCGGTAACACCGAGGGGTAGGGTAGCGAGTGCAGATACGCAGTATTTT. The encoded protein is CASSYPVTPRGRVASADTQYF.

This clonotype was detected many times. The J gene is TRBJ2-7, the V gene TRBV20-1, with D perhaps matching TRBD1 or TRBD2 (5 bases each). V was pared by 7 bases and J by 7 bases, with 20 bases between. The germline V gene encodes CDR1 DFQATT and CDR2 SNEGSKA (reference sequence). The CDR3 extends over 13 amino acids. CDR3 residues: CSVPGTARFEQYF. The CDR3, as DNA: TGCAGTGTCCCCGGGACGGCAAGGTTTGAGCAGTACTTC.

There are a few counts of this clonotype. This chain joins TRBV10-1 and TRBJ1-6; a weak D match, TRBD1 (5 bases). Trimming removed 4 bases at V and 7 bases at J, with 8 bases between. The CDR3 extends over 13 amino acids. Germline CDR1 and CDR2: WNHNN and SYGVQD (reference sequence). The CDR3 here is CASSGTLNSPLHF. Here the CDR3 DNA reads TGCGCCAGCAGTGGGACACTGAATTCACCCCTCCACTTT.

This clonotype came up many times. The chain uses TRBV7-3 and TRBJ2-2; a weak D match, TRBD2 (6 bases). The germline V gene encodes CDR1 SGHTA and CDR2 FQGTGA. The CDR3 spans 16 residues. V gave up 5 bases and J gave up 5 bases, with 18 bases separating them. The CDR3 sequence is CASSLFPGLATGELFF. DNA of the CDR3: TGTGCCAGCAGCCTCTTCCCGGGGCTAGCGACCGGGGAGCTGTTTTTT. The full variable domain, its missing parts supplied by reference TRBV7-3 and TRBJ2-2, is GAGVSQTPSNKVTEKGKYVELRCDPISGHTALYWYRQSLGQGPEFLIYFQGTGAADDSGLPNDRFFAVRPEGSVSTLKIQRTERGDSAVYLCASSLFPGLATGELFFGEGSRLTVL.